This TCR beta chain originates from a study of T cells in Graves' hyperthyroidism and ophthalmopathy. Germline CDR1 KGHDR, CDR2 SFDVKD. Losses at the gene ends were 4 bases for V and 7 bases for J; bases not matched to a gene: 9. The CDR3 is made up of 15 amino acids. Amplified TCR beta CDR3 regions came from RNA transcripts. First-round RT-PCR targeting the TCR CDR3 was performed with the HTBI primer set. TCRdb independently ran MiXCR on the multiplex PCR reads; one entry per CDR3 protein. The data hold a few hundred thousand distinct CDR3 sequences, with roughly a sixth observed a single time. In its sample, this clonotype was seen a few times.

The sequencing sample was made of blood. The receptor's source is a woman in her twenties or thirties with Graves' ophthalmopathy. This sequence joins TRBV24-1 and TRBJ2-3; TRBD2 matches at 8 bases. The CDR3 DNA is TGTGCCACCAGTGACCCGGGAGGGCCTGCTAATACGCAGTATTTT. It is translated as CATSDPGGPANTQYF.